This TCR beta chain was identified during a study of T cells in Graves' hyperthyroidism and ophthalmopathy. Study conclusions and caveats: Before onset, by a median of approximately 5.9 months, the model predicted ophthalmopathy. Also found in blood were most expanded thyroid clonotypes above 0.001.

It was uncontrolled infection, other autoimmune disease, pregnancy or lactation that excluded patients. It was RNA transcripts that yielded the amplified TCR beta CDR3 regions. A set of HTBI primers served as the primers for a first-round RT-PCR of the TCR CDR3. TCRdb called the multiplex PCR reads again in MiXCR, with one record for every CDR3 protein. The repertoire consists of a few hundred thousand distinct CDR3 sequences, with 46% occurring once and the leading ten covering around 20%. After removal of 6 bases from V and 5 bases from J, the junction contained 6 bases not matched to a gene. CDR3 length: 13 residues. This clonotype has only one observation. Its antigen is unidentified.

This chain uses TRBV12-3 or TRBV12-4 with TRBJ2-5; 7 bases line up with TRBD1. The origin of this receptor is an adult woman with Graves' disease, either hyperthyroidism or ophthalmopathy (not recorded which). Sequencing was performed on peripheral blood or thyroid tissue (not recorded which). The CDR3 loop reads CASRKPGQETQYF. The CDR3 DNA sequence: TGTGCCAGCAGGAAACCGGGACAGGAGACCCAGTACTTC.